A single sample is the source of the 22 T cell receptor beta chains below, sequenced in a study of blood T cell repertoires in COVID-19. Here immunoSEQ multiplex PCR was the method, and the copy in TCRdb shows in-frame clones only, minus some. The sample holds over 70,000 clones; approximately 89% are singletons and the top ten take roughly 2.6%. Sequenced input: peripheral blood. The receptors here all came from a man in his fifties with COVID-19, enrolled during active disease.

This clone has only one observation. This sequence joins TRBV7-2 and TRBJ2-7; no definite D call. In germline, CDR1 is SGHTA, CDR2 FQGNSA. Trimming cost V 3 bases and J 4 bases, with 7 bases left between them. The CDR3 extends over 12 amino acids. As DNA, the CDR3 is TGTGCCAGCAGCTTCCAGGATTACGAGCAGTACTTC. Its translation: CASSFQDYEQYF.

Written as DNA, the CDR3 is TGCGCCAGCAGTGAGTTGGCAGGGGCCACTGAAGCTTTCTTT. Encoded protein: CASSELAGATEAFF. The J gene is TRBJ1-1, the V gene TRBV10-2; D possibly corresponds to TRBD1 (6 bases). V lost 1 base to trimming and J lost 4 bases, with 10 bases between them. This CDR3 comprises 14 residues. The germline V gene encodes CDR1 WSHSY and CDR2 SAAADI.

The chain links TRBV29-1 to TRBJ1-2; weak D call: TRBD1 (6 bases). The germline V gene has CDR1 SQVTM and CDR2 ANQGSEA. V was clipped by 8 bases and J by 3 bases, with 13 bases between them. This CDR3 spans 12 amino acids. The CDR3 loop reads CSTLQGDYGYTF. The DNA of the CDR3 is TGCAGCACCCTACAGGGAGACTATGGCTACACCTTC.

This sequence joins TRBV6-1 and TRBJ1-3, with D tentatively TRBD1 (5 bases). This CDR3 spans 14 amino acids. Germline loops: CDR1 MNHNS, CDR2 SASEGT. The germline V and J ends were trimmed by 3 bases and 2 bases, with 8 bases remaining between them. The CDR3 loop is CASSEGGAGNTIYF. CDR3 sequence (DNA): TGTGCCAGCAGTGAGGGAGGGGCTGGAAACACCATATATTTT.

DNA for the CDR3: TGCGCCAGCAGCTTGCAGACTAGCGGCTACAATGAGCAGTTCTTC. Translating gives CASSLQTSGYNEQFF. The gene calls are TRBV5-1 and TRBJ2-1; 9 bases fit TRBD2. The CDR3 has 15 amino acids. From germline, CDR1 is SGHRS and CDR2 YFSETQ. J gave up 3 bases and V 1 base, and 2 bases lay outside the gene matches. Drawing the rest from reference TRBV5-1 and TRBJ2-1, the complete variable domain is KAGVTQTPRYLIKTRGQQVTLSCSPISGHRSVSWYQQTPGQGLQFLFEYFSETQRNKGNFPGRFSGRQFSNSRSEMNVSTLELGDSALYLCASSLQTSGYNEQFFGPGTRLTVL.

The CDR3 loop is CASSLEVLNEQFF. The CDR3 DNA reads as TGTGCCAGCAGTTTAGAGGTCCTGAATGAGCAGTTCTTC. The chain employs TRBV28 and TRBJ2-1, with unresolved D. The germline V gene encodes CDR1 MDHEN and CDR2 SYDVKM. This CDR3 spans 13 amino acids. With 2 bases removed from V and 7 bases from J, the gap between germline ends came to 9 bases. The variable domain in full, completed from reference TRBV28 and TRBJ2-1, reads DVKVTQSSRYLVKRTGEKVFLECVQDMDHENMFWYRQDPGLGLRLIYFSYDVKMKEKGDIPEGYSVSREKKERFSLILESASTNQTSMYLCASSLEVLNEQFFGPGTRLTVL.

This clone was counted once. CDR3 in DNA: TGTGCCACCAGTGATTTGGCAGGGCATTCTAAAGAGACCCAGTACTTC. Its translation is CATSDLAGHSKETQYF. This rearrangement joins TRBV24-1 to TRBJ2-5; D possibly corresponds to TRBD1 (5 bases). The CDR3 spans 16 residues. Looked up from germline, CDR1 is KGHDR and CDR2 is SFDVKD. Trimming shortened V by 0 bases and J by 3 bases, and 13 bases separated the two germline ends.

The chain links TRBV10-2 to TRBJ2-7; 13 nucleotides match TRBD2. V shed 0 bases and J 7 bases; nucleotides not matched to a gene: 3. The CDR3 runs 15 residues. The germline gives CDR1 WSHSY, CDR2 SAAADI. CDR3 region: CASSESPGLAGEQYF. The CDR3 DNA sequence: TGCGCCAGCAGTGAGTCCCCGGGACTAGCGGGGGAGCAGTACTTC.

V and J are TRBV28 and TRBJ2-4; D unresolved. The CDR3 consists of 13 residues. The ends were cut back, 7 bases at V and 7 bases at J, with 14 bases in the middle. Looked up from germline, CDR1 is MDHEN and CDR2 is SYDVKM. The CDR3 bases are TGTGCCAGCATGCGAGGCGGTCGGAACATTCAGTACTTC. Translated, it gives CASMRGGRNIQYF.

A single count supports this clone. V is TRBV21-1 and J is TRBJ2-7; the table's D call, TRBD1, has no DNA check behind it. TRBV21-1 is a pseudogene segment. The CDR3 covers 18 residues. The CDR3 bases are TGTGCCAGCAGCACCCCGGGACAGGGTAACGGGGGCTCCTACGAGCAGTACTTC. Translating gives CASSTPGQGNGGSYEQYF.

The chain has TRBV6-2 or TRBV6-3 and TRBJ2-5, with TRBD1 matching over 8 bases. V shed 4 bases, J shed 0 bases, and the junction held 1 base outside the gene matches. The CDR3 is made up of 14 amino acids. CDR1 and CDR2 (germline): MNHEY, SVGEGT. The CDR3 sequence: CASSWTGYQETQYF. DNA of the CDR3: TGTGCCAGCAGTTGGACAGGGTACCAAGAGACCCAGTACTTC.

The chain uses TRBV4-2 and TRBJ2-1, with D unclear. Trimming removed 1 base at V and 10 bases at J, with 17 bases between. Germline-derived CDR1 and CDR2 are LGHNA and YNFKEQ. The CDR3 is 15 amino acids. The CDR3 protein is CASSQVSLSDQEQFF. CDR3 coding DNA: TGTGCCAGCAGCCAAGTCTCTCTAAGCGACCAAGAGCAGTTCTTC.

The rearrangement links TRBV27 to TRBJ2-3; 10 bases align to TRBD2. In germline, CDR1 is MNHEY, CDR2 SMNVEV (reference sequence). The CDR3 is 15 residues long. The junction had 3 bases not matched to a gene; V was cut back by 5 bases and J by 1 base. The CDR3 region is CASSPGLAGTDTQYF. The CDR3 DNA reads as TGTGCCAGCAGTCCCGGACTAGCGGGCACAGATACGCAGTATTTT.

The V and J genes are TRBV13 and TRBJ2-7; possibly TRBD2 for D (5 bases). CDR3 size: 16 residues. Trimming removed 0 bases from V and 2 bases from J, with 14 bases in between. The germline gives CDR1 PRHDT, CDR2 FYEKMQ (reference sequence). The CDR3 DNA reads TGTGCCAGCAGCTTAGGCCTCCGGACTGTACCCTACGAGCAGTACTTC. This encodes CASSLGLRTVPYEQYF.

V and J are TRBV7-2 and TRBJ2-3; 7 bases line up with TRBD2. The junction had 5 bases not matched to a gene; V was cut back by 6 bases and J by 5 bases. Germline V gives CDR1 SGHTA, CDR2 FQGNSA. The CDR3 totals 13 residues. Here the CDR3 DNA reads TGTGCCAGCAGGGGGGAGGGCCGAGATACGCAGTATTTT. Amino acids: CASRGEGRDTQYF.

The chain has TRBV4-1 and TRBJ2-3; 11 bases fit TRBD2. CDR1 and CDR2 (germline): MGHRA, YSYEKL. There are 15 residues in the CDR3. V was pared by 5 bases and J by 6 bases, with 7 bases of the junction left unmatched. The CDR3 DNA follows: TGCGCCAGCAGCATGACTAGCGGGATGTTTGATACGCAGTATTTT. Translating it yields CASSMTSGMFDTQYF.

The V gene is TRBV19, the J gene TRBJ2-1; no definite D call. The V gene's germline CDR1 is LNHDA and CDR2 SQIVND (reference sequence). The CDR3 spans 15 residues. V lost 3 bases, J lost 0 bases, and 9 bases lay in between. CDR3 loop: CASSISRASYNEQFF. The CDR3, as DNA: TGTGCCAGTAGTATTAGTAGAGCCTCCTACAATGAGCAGTTCTTC.

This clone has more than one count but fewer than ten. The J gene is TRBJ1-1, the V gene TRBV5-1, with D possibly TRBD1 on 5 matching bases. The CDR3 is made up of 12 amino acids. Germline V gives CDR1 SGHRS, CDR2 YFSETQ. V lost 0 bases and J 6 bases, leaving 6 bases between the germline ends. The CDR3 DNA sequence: TGCGCCAGCAGCTTGGAAGGGGCTGAAGCTTTCTTT. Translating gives CASSLEGAEAFF.

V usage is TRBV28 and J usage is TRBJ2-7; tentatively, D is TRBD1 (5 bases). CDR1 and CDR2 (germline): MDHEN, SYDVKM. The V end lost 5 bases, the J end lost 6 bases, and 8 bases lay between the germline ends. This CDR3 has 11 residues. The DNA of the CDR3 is TGTGCCAGCAGTCGGCAGGGCGAGCAGTACTTC. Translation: CASSRQGEQYF.

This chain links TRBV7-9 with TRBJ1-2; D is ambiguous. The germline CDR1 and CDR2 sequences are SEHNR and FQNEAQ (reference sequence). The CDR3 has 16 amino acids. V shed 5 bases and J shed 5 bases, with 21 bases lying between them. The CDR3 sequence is CASSRTRGAEGYGYTF. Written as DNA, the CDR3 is TGTGCCAGCAGCCGGACCCGGGGAGCGGAGGGATATGGCTACACCTTC.

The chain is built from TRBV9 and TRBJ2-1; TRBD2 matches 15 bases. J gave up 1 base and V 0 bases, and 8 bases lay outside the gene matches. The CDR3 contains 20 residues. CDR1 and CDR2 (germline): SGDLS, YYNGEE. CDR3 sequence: CASSVGPGLAGGGSYNEQFF. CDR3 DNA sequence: TGTGCCAGCAGCGTAGGTCCGGGACTAGCGGGAGGCGGGTCCTACAATGAGCAGTTCTTC.

CDR3 DNA sequence: TGTGCCAGCAACCGTGGGGCAGACTACGAGCAGTACTTC. Protein sequence: CASNRGADYEQYF. The chain is built from TRBV28 and TRBJ2-7, with TRBD1 as a possible D gene (5 bases). V lost 7 bases, J lost 3 bases, and 13 bases lay in between. The CDR3 has 13 residues. Germline CDR1 MDHEN, CDR2 SYDVKM.